A single sample is the source of the 6 T cell receptor beta chains below, sequenced in a study of T cell responses to AZD1222 COVID-19 vaccine (dated by TCRdb to the early 2020s). Library prep was done by the immunoSEQ multiplex PCR assay. The source is immuneACCESS, and TCRdb retained only in-frame sequences with V and J called. Part of the clones is not carried over; for the studies checked, unresolved V genes explain less than half of this, and the remainder is unexplained. The sample table shows about 170,000 clones, and more than 90% are seen once. 1.6% of the sample rests with the top ten. The time point label, as the study defines it: baseline before first vaccination. Specimen: peripheral blood, collected on day 0 of AZD1222 vaccination. The receptors originated from an adult in good health.

The chain joins TRBV5-1 to TRBJ1-4; 7 bases align to TRBD1. The V and J ends lost 4 bases and 4 bases, in that order; junction bases with no gene match: 4. Germline assignment: CDR1 SGHRS and CDR2 YFSETQ. The CDR3 extends over 14 amino acids. In DNA form, the CDR3 reads TGCGCCAGCAGCGCAGGACAGGTTAATGAAAAACTGTTTTTT. Its translation: CASSAGQVNEKLFF.

The genes are TRBV6-5 and TRBJ2-7, with D perhaps matching TRBD1 or TRBD2 (5 bases each). The germline V gene has CDR1 MNHEY and CDR2 SVGAGI. This CDR3 is built from 15 residues. Between the trimmed V and J ends, which lost 5 bases and 0 bases, there was a span of 14 bases. CDR3 loop: CASSRTPGSSYEQYF. The CDR3 DNA follows: TGTGCCAGCAGTCGGACTCCAGGGTCCTCCTACGAGCAGTACTTC.

The rearrangement joins TRBV19 to TRBJ2-3, with a possible D match to TRBD1 (5 bases). Germline V gives CDR1 LNHDA, CDR2 SQIVND (reference sequence). The CDR3 is 14 amino acids. Trimming cost V 2 bases and J 1 base, with 7 bases left between them. The CDR3 DNA reads TGTGCCAGTAGTATACAGACAGGCACAGATACGCAGTATTTT. Encoded protein: CASSIQTGTDTQYF.

The chain uses TRBV7-9 and TRBJ2-1, with a tentative D call TRBD2 (5 bases). V shed 5 bases and J shed 9 bases, with 20 bases lying between them. The CDR3 is made up of 15 amino acids. CDR1 SEHNR and CDR2 FQNEAQ come from the germline V gene (reference sequence). DNA for the CDR3: TGTGCCAGCAGCCCCCCGAGGGTGGCGAACGCTGAGCAGTTCTTC. Residues: CASSPPRVANAEQFF.

The V call is TRBV6-6, the J call TRBJ1-5; D is undetermined. CDR3 length: 12 amino acids. Germline V gene sequence: CDR1 MNHNY, CDR2 SVGAGI (reference sequence). V dropped 4 bases and J dropped 1 base, with 2 bases sitting between them. The CDR3, as DNA: TGTGCCAGCAGTTTAAGCAATCAGCCCCAGCATTTT. Its translation: CASSLSNQPQHF.

V usage is TRBV7-3 and J usage is TRBJ2-5; no reliable D call. Trimming took 2 bases from V and 1 from J, leaving 5 bases between them. CDR1 and CDR2 (germline): SGHTA, FQGTGA. This CDR3 contains 13 residues. The CDR3 DNA reads as TGTGCCAGCAGCTTAGGGTCCCAAGAGACCCAGTACTTC. Amino acid sequence: CASSLGSQETQYF.